The T cell receptor (beta chain) described here comes from a study of blood T cells in healthy people across ages. From germline, CDR1 is KGHSH and CDR2 LQKENI. V dropped 5 bases and J dropped 7; count of bases not matched to a gene: 9. This CDR3 is built from 15 residues. Study-wide results and caveats: One million T cells yielded diversity estimates that were considered underestimates. Naive CD4+ cell counts and diversity both ran higher in long-lived than in aged donors. The fall in TCR beta diversity per million T cells was roughly linear with age.

About this clonotype: Its antigen is undetermined.

The use of a sample-barcoded 5' primer and a J-beta primer mix characterized a second PCR of about 7 to 12 cycles. Each cDNA molecule was tagged by a template-switch adaptor with 12 random nucleotides. TCRdb reanalysed the 5' RACE reads using MiXCR and keeps one entry per CDR3 protein. The sample shows approximately 810,000 distinct CDR3 sequences, roughly 35% of them seen only once. The sequenced sample was blood. This sequence was found in a man in his late teens or twenties in good health. The chain recombines TRBV18 with TRBJ2-1; 9 bases match TRBD1. The chain's CDR3 is CASSTGTGIKNEQFF. For the CDR3, the DNA is TGTGCCAGCTCAACCGGGACAGGGATTAAGAATGAGCAGTTCTTC.